This TCR beta chain was retrieved from a study of blood T cell repertoires in COVID-19. About the research overall: T cells, B-cell-depleted T cells, or PBMCs provided the cDNA or gDNA that served as material.

The table came from immunoSEQ multiplex PCR; TCRdb's copy has only in-frame clones and leaves some out. This table holds 65,000 to 80,000 clones, approximately 80% found once. V gave up 4 bases and J gave up 4 bases; unmatched junction bases: 1. This CDR3 spans 13 amino acids. Germline V gene data show CDR1 as SQVTM and CDR2 as ANQGSEA. The specimen sequenced was peripheral blood. V usage is TRBV29-1 and J usage is TRBJ2-7, with 13 bases fitting TRBD2. The TCR originated in a human donor in a cohort sampled during active COVID-19. Here the CDR3 reads CSVGLAGGYEQYF. CDR3 nucleotides: TGCAGCGTTGGACTAGCGGGGGGATACGAGCAGTACTTC.